The rows below give T cell receptor beta chains drawn from one sample of a study of technical replicates of blood from a handful of donors. Clones were sequenced by immunoSEQ multiplex PCR, and TCRdb holds only the in-frame ones, with some missing. Of 100,000 or so clones listed, over 90% are singletons. Sequencing input: T cells isolated from PBMCs. These receptors came from a human donor in good health. CDR3s include the opening cysteine and the closing phenylalanine or tryptophan. The D gene is left open where the match is weak. Only part of the rows carry a size: once, few, many, or a class if the clone is expanded.

NA | TRBJ1-1 | NA | TRBV18 | CASSPTTGTATEAFF | TGTGCCAGCTCACCGACCACCGGGACTGCCACTGAAGCTTTCTTT
TRBD2 | TRBJ2-1 | NA | TRBV7-2 | CASSLEGTSGSGSNEQFF | TGTGCCAGCAGCTTAGAGGGGACTAGCGGGAGTGGGTCCAATGAGCAGTTCTTC
NA | TRBJ2-7 | NA | TRBV4-1 | CASSQGGLEIYEQYF | TGCGCCAGCAGCCAAGGGGGACTTGAAATCTACGAGCAGTACTTC
TRBD1 | TRBJ1-5 | NA | TRBV15 | CATSPDRVGNQPQHF | TGTGCCACCAGCCCGGACAGGGTCGGCAATCAGCCCCAGCATTTT
NA | TRBJ1-1 | NA | TRBV5-8 | CASSFSGKTEAFF | TGTGCCAGCAGCTTCTCAGGGAAAACTGAAGCTTTCTTT
TRBD1 | TRBJ1-4 | NA | TRBV25-1 | CASSDFSGTGSGKLFF | TGTGCCAGCAGTGACTTTTCCGGGACAGGGTCGGGGAAACTGTTTTTT
NA | TRBJ2-7 | NA | TRBV27 | CASRFRGTHEQYF | TGTGCCAGCAGATTTCGGGGGACCCACGAGCAGTACTTC
TRBD1 | TRBJ1-5 | NA | TRBV7-2 | CASSAGTVNQPQHF | TGTGCCAGCAGCGCCGGGACAGTCAATCAGCCCCAGCATTTT
NA | TRBJ2-3 | NA | TRBV28 | CASSFRQVLTQYF | TGTGCCAGCAGTTTTAGGCAGGTTCTTACGCAGTATTTT
TRBD2 | TRBJ2-1 | NA | TRBV15 | CATSRVLAGDNEQFF | TGTGCCACCAGCAGAGTACTAGCGGGAGACAATGAGCAGTTCTTC
NA | TRBJ2-1 | NA | TRBV29-1 | CSVEFRRGASYNEQFF | TGCAGCGTTGAATTCCGACGGGGGGCTTCCTACAATGAGCAGTTCTTC
TRBD1 | TRBJ2-2 | NA | TRBV11-1 | CASSRVGGVTGELFF | TGTGCCAGCAGCCGGGTAGGGGGCGTTACCGGGGAGCTGTTTTTT
TRBD2 | TRBJ2-7 | NA | TRBV19 | CASKVLAGGNEQYF | TGTGCCAGTAAAGTACTAGCGGGAGGTAACGAGCAGTACTTC
NA | TRBJ1-2 | NA | TRBV5-4 | CASSLQGASGYTF | TGTGCCAGCAGCTTGCAAGGGGCGAGTGGCTACACCTTC
TRBD1 | TRBJ1-2 | NA | TRBV7-9 | CASGTGGFF | TGTGCCAGCGGGACAGGGGGCTTCTTC
TRBD1 | TRBJ2-3 | NA | TRBV9 | CASPPGQGTADTQYF | TGTGCCAGCCCCCCGGGACAGGGGACCGCAGATACGCAGTATTTT
NA | TRBJ2-5 | NA | TRBV13 | CASTKIGEIRETQYF | TGTGCCAGCACCAAAATCGGGGAAATAAGGGAGACCCAGTACTTC
TRBD2 | TRBJ2-1 | NA | TRBV7-9 | CASSSTSGSVYNEQFF | TGTGCCAGCAGCTCGACTAGCGGGTCTGTATACAATGAGCAGTTCTTC
TRBD2 | TRBJ2-1 | NA | TRBV7-2 | CASRSLADTNEQFF | TGTGCCAGCAGGAGTCTAGCGGATACCAATGAGCAGTTCTTC
NA | TRBJ1-3 | NA | TRBV9 | CASSVVEDTIYF | TGTGCCAGCAGCGTAGTAGAGGACACCATATATTTT
NA | TRBJ2-2 | few | TRBV4-1 | CASSQEPQPGELFF | TGCGCCAGCAGCCAAGAACCACAGCCCGGGGAGCTGTTTTTT
NA | TRBJ2-1 | NA | TRBV19 | CASSIARGMDEQFF | TGTGCCAGTAGTATCGCAAGGGGCATGGATGAGCAGTTCTTC
TRBD2 | TRBJ2-5 | NA | TRBV19 | CASSMGLPLETQYF | TGTGCCAGTAGTATGGGACTACCTCTCGAGACCCAGTACTTC
TRBD1 | TRBJ1-1 | NA | TRBV7-6 | CASSWDREGTPTEAFF | TGTGCCAGCAGCTGGGACAGGGAGGGGACACCCACTGAAGCTTTCTTT
NA | TRBJ1-1 | NA | TRBV5-1 | CASSLGSTGNSEAFF | TGCGCCAGCAGCTTGGGTTCCACAGGGAATAGTGAAGCTTTCTTT
NA | TRBJ1-5 | NA | TRBV4-2 | CASMTTAGSNQPQHF | TGTGCCAGCATGACAACCGCAGGTAGCAATCAGCCCCAGCATTTT
NA | TRBJ1-2 | NA | TRBV2 | CASSVEQGNYGYTF | TGTGCCAGCTCCGTAGAGCAGGGAAACTATGGCTACACCTTC
TRBD1 | TRBJ2-1 | NA | TRBV6-6 | CASRSRGLSYNEQFF | TGTGCCAGCAGAAGCAGGGGGCTCTCCTACAATGAGCAGTTCTTC
TRBD1 | TRBJ2-7 | NA | TRBV5-4 | CASHTQGAVSYEQYF | TGTGCCAGTCATACGCAGGGGGCCGTTTCCTACGAGCAGTACTTC
TRBD2 | TRBJ2-7 | NA | TRBV6-5 | CASTVAGAGYEQYF | TGTGCCAGCACCGTAGCGGGAGCCGGCTACGAGCAGTACTTC
TRBD1 | TRBJ2-1 | NA | TRBV13 | CASSLYIGGTGNVNEQFF | TGTGCCAGCAGCTTATATATTGGAGGGACAGGGAATGTCAATGAGCAGTTCTTC
TRBD1 | TRBJ2-3 | NA | TRBV28 | CAITAGTGGPDTQYF | TGTGCCATCACGGCCGGGACAGGGGGCCCAGATACGCAGTATTTT
TRBD2 | TRBJ2-1 | NA | TRBV18 | CASSKSGSDEQFF | TGTGCCAGCTCAAAGAGCGGGAGCGATGAGCAGTTCTTC
NA | TRBJ2-2 | NA | TRBV7-2 | CASSLVGGPNTGELFF | TGTGCCAGCAGCTTAGTGGGGGGGCCTAACACCGGGGAGCTGTTTTTT
NA | TRBJ2-3 | NA | TRBV7-8 | CASSLGGVTSTDTQYF | TGTGCCAGCAGCTTAGGGGGGGTAACTAGCACAGATACGCAGTATTTT
TRBD1 | TRBJ2-7 | NA | TRBV5-1 | CASSVGPPGTGDSYEQYF | TGCGCCAGCAGCGTCGGCCCCCCCGGGACAGGCGATTCCTACGAGCAGTACTTC
NA | TRBJ2-3 | NA | TRBV7-3 | CASSLRGVSSTDTQYF | TGTGCCAGCAGCTTAAGAGGTGTTTCTAGCACAGATACGCAGTATTTT
TRBD1 | TRBJ2-5 | NA | TRBV27 | CASSPDREQAQYF | TGTGCCAGCAGTCCTGACAGGGAGCAGGCCCAGTACTTC
TRBD1 | TRBJ1-6 | NA | TRBV27 | CASSLSGIGFSGTGSSYNSPLHF | TGTGCCAGCAGTTTATCCGGTATCGGGTTCTCCGGGACAGGGAGCTCCTATAATTCACCCCTCCACTTT
TRBD1 | TRBJ2-7 | once | TRBV5-1 | CASSPVDRESYEQYF | TGCGCCAGCAGCCCCGTCGACAGGGAGTCCTACGAGCAGTACTTC
NA | TRBJ2-3 | NA | TRBV7-3 | CASSLRAYTDTQYF | TGTGCCAGCAGCTTAAGGGCCTACACAGATACGCAGTATTTT
NA | TRBJ2-6 | NA | TRBV5-4 | CASSFGVGRLVSSGANVLTF | TGTGCCAGCAGTTTTGGGGTGGGGCGACTCGTTTCCTCTGGGGCCAACGTCCTGACTTTC
TRBD1 | TRBJ1-1 | NA | TRBV28 | CASSPRTGGDKTEAFF | TGTGCCAGCAGCCCCCGGACAGGGGGGGATAAAACTGAAGCTTTCTTT
NA | TRBJ1-5 | NA | TRBV4-1 | CASSPLGGPNQPQHF | TGCGCCAGCAGCCCGCTTGGGGGCCCCAATCAGCCCCAGCATTTT
TRBD1 | TRBJ1-2 | once | TRBV19 | CASRSGGADYGYTF | TGTGCCAGTAGGTCAGGGGGCGCGGACTATGGCTACACCTTC
NA | TRBJ1-2 | NA | TRBV5-5 | CASSSTGPYGYTF | TGTGCCAGCAGCTCGACAGGTCCCTATGGCTACACCTTC
NA | TRBJ2-2 | NA | TRBV28 | CASSSAGREKATGELFF | TGTGCCAGCAGTTCGGCGGGCCGGGAGAAAGCAACCGGGGAGCTGTTTTTT
TRBD1 | TRBJ1-2 | NA | TRBV7-2 | CASSTGTGGINYGYTF | TGTGCCAGCAGCACCGGGACAGGGGGCATTAACTATGGCTACACCTTC
NA | TRBJ1-2 | NA | TRBV7-9 | CASSLAVVGRTQDGYTF | TGTGCCAGCAGCTTAGCCGTGGTGGGCAGAACACAGGATGGCTACACCTTC
NA | TRBJ2-3 | NA | TRBV27 | CASSLKTSTDTQYF | TGTGCCAGCAGCCTTAAAACTAGCACAGATACGCAGTATTTT
NA | TRBJ2-1 | NA | TRBV16 | CASSQSGGLHYNEQFF | TGTGCCAGCAGCCAATCAGGGGGTCTACACTACAATGAGCAGTTCTTC
TRBD1 | TRBJ1-1 | NA | TRBV7-6 | CASSAGGFTEAFF | TGTGCCAGCAGCGCAGGGGGTTTCACTGAAGCTTTCTTT
NA | TRBJ2-3 | NA | TRBV27 | CASIDGRLTDTQYF | TGTGCCAGCATTGACGGGAGACTTACAGATACGCAGTATTTT
NA | TRBJ1-2 | NA | TRBV14 | CASSQYTPHSGGYTF | TGTGCCAGCAGCCAATACACCCCCCACAGTGGCGGCTACACCTTC
NA | TRBJ2-7 | NA | TRBV5-1 | CASSLSAGATYEQYF | TGCGCCAGCAGCTTGAGTGCGGGGGCTACCTACGAGCAGTACTTC
TRBD2 | TRBJ2-5 | NA | TRBV28 | CASSLFRGLAGKAAQRRFKETQYF | TGTGCCAGCAGTTTATTCCGGGGACTAGCGGGAAAAGCGGCCCAACGCCGATTTAAAGAGACCCAGTACTTC
NA | TRBJ2-2 | NA | TRBV5-1 | CASSLPGQIRVDGELFF | TGCGCCAGCAGCTTGCCTGGACAGATACGAGTCGACGGGGAGCTGTTTTTT
NA | TRBJ1-2 | once | TRBV15 | CATSRDITYGYTF | TGTGCCACCAGCAGAGATATAACTTATGGCTACACCTTC
TRBD1 | TRBJ1-1 | NA | TRBV6-4 | CASSNRGGTEAFF | TGTGCCAGCAGTAACAGGGGGGGCACTGAAGCTTTCTTT
TRBD2 | TRBJ2-3 | NA | TRBV2 | CASGGGRADTQYF | TGTGCCAGCGGCGGGGGTAGGGCAGATACGCAGTATTTT